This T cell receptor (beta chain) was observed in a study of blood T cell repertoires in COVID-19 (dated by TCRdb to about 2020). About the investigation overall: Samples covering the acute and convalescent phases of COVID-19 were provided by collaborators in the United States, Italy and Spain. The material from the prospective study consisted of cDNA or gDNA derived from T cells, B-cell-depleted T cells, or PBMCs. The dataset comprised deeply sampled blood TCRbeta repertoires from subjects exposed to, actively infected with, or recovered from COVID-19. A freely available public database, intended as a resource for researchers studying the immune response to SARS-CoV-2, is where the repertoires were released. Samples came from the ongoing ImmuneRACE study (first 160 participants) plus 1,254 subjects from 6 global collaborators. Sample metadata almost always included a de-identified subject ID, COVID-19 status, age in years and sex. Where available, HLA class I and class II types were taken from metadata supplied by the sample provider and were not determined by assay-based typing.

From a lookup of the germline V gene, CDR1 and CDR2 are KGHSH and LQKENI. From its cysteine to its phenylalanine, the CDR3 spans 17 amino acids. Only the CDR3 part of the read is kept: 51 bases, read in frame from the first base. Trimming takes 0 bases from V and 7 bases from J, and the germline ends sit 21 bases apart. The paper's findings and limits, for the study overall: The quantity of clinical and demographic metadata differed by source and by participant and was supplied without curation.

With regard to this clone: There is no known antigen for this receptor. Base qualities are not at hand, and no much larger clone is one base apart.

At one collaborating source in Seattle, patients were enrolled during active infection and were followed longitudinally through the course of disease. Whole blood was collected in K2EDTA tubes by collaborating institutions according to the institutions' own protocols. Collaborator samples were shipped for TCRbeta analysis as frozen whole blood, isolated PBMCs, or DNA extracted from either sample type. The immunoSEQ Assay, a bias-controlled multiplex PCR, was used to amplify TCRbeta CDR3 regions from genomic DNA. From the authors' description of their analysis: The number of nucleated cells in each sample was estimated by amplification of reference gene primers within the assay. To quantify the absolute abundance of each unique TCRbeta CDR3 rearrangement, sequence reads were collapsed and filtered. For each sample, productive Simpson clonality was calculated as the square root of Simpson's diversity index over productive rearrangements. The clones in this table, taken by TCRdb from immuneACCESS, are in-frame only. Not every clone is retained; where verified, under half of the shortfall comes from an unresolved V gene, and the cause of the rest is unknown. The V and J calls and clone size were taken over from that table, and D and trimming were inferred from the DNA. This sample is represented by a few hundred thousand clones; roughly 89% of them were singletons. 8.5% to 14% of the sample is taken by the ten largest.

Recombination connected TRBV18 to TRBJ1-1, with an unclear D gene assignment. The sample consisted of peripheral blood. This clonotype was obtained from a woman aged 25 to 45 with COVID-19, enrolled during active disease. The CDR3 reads CASSPPTARMASGEAFF. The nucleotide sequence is TGTGCCAGCTCACCACCGACTGCCAGAATGGCCAGTGGTGAAGCTTTCTTT.